One T cell receptor beta chain is described in this entry. Assay used: immunoSEQ multiplex PCR; TCRdb lists only in-frame clones, some missing. The sample lists under 200,000 clones, 91% occurring once. Germline-derived CDR1 and CDR2 are SGHTA and FQGTGA. With V trimmed by 2 bases and J by 3 bases, 3 bases remained unmatched. The CDR3 consists of 15 residues. The entry originates in a study of control samples from healthy donors and cancer patients. This rearrangement joins TRBV7-3 to TRBJ2-1, with TRBD2 matching over 8 bases. Material for sequencing was blood. The receptor was derived from a woman younger than 45 in good health. The CDR3 DNA follows: TGTGCCAGCAGCTTATTTACTAGCGGCTACAATGAGCAGTTCTTC. Amino acid sequence: CASSLFTSGYNEQFF. The full variable domain, its missing parts supplied by reference TRBV7-3 and TRBJ2-1, is GAGVSQTPSNKVTEKGKYVELRCDPISGHTALYWYRQSLGQGPEFLIYFQGTGAADDSGLPNDRFFAVRPEGSVSTLKIQRTERGDSAVYLCASSLFTSGYNEQFFGPGTRLTVL.